This TCR beta chain emerged from a study of blood T cell repertoires in COVID-19. Across the study: From T cells, B-cell-depleted T cells, or PBMCs came the material, which was cDNA or gDNA.

Original handling: Amplification from reference gene primers served as the basis for estimated nucleated cell counts. Sequencing was performed with immunoSEQ multiplex PCR; in TCRdb, only in-frame clones are kept and a portion is missing. V, J and clone size derive from that table, while D and trimming were established from the DNA sequence. The sample lists about 380,000 clones, 85% to 90% seen once, with around 7% in the top ten. Germline V gives CDR1 SEHNR, CDR2 FQNEAQ (reference sequence). V was clipped by 2 bases and J by 7 bases, with 18 bases between them. The CDR3 consists of 15 residues. The genes are TRBV7-9 and TRBJ2-7; D may be TRBD1 (6 bases). This receptor was identified in a man between 18 and 29 years old with active or convalescent COVID-19. The sample consisted of peripheral blood. Here the CDR3 reads CASSLNFLGAGEQYF. The CDR3 DNA reads as TGTGCCAGCAGCTTAAATTTTCTGGGGGCAGGGGAGCAGTACTTC.